This TCR beta chain was obtained from a study of blood T cell repertoires in COVID-19. The junction had 7 bases not matched to a gene; V was cut back by 3 bases and J by 3 bases. The CDR3 has 16 residues. Germline V lookup: CDR1 LNHNV, CDR2 YYDKDF (reference sequence). This table comes from immunoSEQ multiplex PCR, and its TCRdb copy is limited to in-frame clones, with some not included. The data contain under 200,000 clones, around 84% of them singletons. This chain links TRBV15 with TRBJ1-1; 10 bases match TRBD1. The sample taken for sequencing was PBMCs or T cells enriched from blood (not recorded which). The origin of this receptor is a man aged 50 to 59 who had recovered from COVID-19. CDR3 nucleotide sequence: TGTGCCACCAGCAGCGGACAGGGGGTCCGGGACACTGAAGCTTTCTTT. Residues: CATSSGQGVRDTEAFF.